This TCR beta chain was profiled in a study of CXCR3-negative and CXCR3-positive naive CD8 T cells. The study's findings and limits: Naive subsets displayed similar surface CD5, and TCR strength was inferred from TRB CDR3 properties. Naive subsets were similarly diverse, while memory CD8+ repertoires were much less diverse. Naive CXCR3-positive cells had TRB CDR3s more hydrophobic than those of CXCR3-negative naive cells. Naive cells used TRBV-TRBJ genes in much the same way whether CXCR3-negative or CXCR3-positive; memory cells did not.

UMI labels and 5' RACE were used to prepare the TRB cDNA libraries. TCRdb re-called the 5' RACE reads, yielding one record per CDR3 amino acid sequence without DNA. This sample contains about 150,000 distinct CDR3 sequences. A word on this clonotype: Antigen specificity is unknown.

Germline V gene data show CDR1 as MGHRA and CDR2 as YSYEKL. CDR3 length equals 15 residues. Material: naive CXCR3+ CD8+ T cells from blood. Subset denoted: CD45RO-CCR7+CD27+CD95- naive CD8+ T cells expressing CXCR3 (TNR3+). The V gene is TRBV4-1, the J gene TRBJ2-5; TCRdb proposes TRBD1, but this gene call is untestable without DNA. This TCR was recovered from a human donor in good health. Some clones in this sample may be carry-over from other donors' samples. The CDR3 sequence: CASSQGTGLGETQYF.